This entry lists 20 T cell receptor beta chains sequenced from one sample in a study of neurological immune-mediated disorders. TCRdb used MiXCR to reprocess the 5' RACE reads, holding one entry per CDR3 protein. The data contain about 50,000 distinct CDR3 sequences, 2.5% to 3.5% of them seen just once; the ten biggest clones take up about 14%. Material: PBMCs. These receptors came from a woman aged 45-65 years with multiple sclerosis.

This clonotype was recorded at least ten times. The J gene is TRBJ2-7, the V gene TRBV20-1; TRBD2 matches 9 bases. V shed 0 bases and J 6 bases; nucleotides not matched to a gene: 6. Germline-derived CDR1 and CDR2 are DFQATT and SNEGSKA (reference sequence). This CDR3 is built from 14 residues. CDR3: CSARDTLAGSEQYF. CDR3 nucleotide sequence: TGCAGTGCTAGAGATACCCTAGCGGGGAGCGAGCAGTACTTC.

This clonotype was seen many times. This chain uses TRBV20-1 with TRBJ2-7; TRBD2 matches 16 bases. The trim removed 0 bases at V and 0 bases at J, leaving 5 bases unmatched. The CDR3 covers 18 residues. The germline CDR1 and CDR2 sequences are DFQATT and SNEGSKA (reference sequence). The CDR3 protein is CSARDLGTSGGVSYEQYV. The DNA of the CDR3 is TGCAGTGCTAGAGACCTCGGGACTAGCGGGGGGGTCTCCTACGAGCAGTACGTC.

This clonotype appeared many times. This chain uses TRBV12-3 or TRBV12-4 with TRBJ1-1; D unresolved. CDR3 size: 14 residues. V lost 5 bases and J 0 bases, leaving 10 bases between the germline ends. CDR3 in amino acids: CASSPGVLNTEAFF. In nucleotides, the CDR3 is TGTGCCAGCAGTCCAGGAGTTCTGAACACTGAAGCTTTCTTT.

This clonotype was seen at least ten times. The chain links TRBV5-4 to TRBJ2-7; D call uncertain. The CDR3 spans 15 residues. Between the trimmed V and J ends, which lost 5 bases and 0 bases, there was a span of 15 bases. Germline CDR1 reads SGHNT; CDR2 reads YYREEE (reference sequence). DNA for the CDR3: TGTGCCAGCAGTCCGACACTGACGAGCTCCTACGAGCAGTACTTC. As protein: CASSPTLTSSYEQYF.

This clonotype has a count of ten or more. V is TRBV9 and J is TRBJ2-2; TRBD2 is a possible D gene (6 bases). With 1 base removed from V and 1 base from J, the gap between germline ends came to 11 bases. CDR1 is SGDLS, CDR2 YYNGEE, per germline. There are 16 residues in the CDR3. This CDR3 is CASSVQEGRNTGELFF. In DNA form, the CDR3 reads TGTGCCAGCAGCGTACAGGAGGGGAGGAACACCGGGGAGCTGTTTTTT. Filled out from reference TRBV9 and TRBJ2-2, the complete variable domain reads DSGVTQTPKHLITATGQRVTLRCSPRSGDLSVYWYQQSLDQGLQFLIQYYNGEERAKGNILERFSAQQFPDLHSELNLSSLELGDSALYFCASSVQEGRNTGELFFGEGSRLTVL.

There are many counts of this clonotype. The chain joins TRBV12-3 or TRBV12-4 to TRBJ1-5; 8 bases fit TRBD1. V trimming: 3 bases; J trimming: 7 bases; junction bases outside the gene matches: 11. This CDR3 region has 16 residues. CDR3 nucleotides: TGTGCCAGCAGTTTCTTTCGGTGGACAGGGAGGCAGCCCCAGCATTTT. Its translation: CASSFFRWTGRQPQHF.

This clonotype came up many times. The V gene is TRBV24-1, the J gene TRBJ2-1, with 7 positions matching TRBD2. The CDR3 has 16 amino acids. V trimming: 3 bases; J trimming: 4 bases; junction bases outside the gene matches: 8. Germline CDR1 and CDR2: KGHDR and SFDVKD. The DNA for the CDR3 is TGTGCCACCAGTGATGCGGCTAGCGGATATTACAATGAGCAGTTCTTC. This encodes CATSDAASGYYNEQFF.

In its sample, this clonotype was seen many times. This chain uses TRBV24-1 with TRBJ1-3; D gene ambiguous. V was shortened by 3 bases and J by 4 bases, with 15 bases between the two germline ends. This CDR3 contains 16 residues. Germline CDR1 and CDR2: KGHDR and SFDVKD. The CDR3 spells CATSDISAETGNTIYF. The CDR3 DNA sequence: TGTGCCACCAGTGATATTAGCGCGGAGACCGGAAACACCATATATTTT.

This clonotype appeared many times. The V gene is TRBV12-3 or TRBV12-4, the J gene TRBJ2-1; D not resolved. The CDR3 loop spans 12 amino acids. V was cut by 4 bases and J by 4 bases, with 5 bases left in between. The CDR3 sequence: CASSSLYNEQFF. The CDR3 DNA reads TGTGCCAGCAGTTCGTTGTACAATGAGCAGTTCTTC.

This clonotype was found many times. The chain has TRBV7-2 and TRBJ1-2; TRBD1 might be the D (6 bases). Germline-derived CDR1 and CDR2 are SGHTA and FQGNSA. There are 16 residues in the CDR3. V was clipped by 3 bases and J by 2 bases, with 16 bases between them. The CDR3 region is CASSLALSRGNYGYTF. The CDR3 nucleotides are TGTGCCAGCAGCTTGGCCCTCAGCAGGGGAAACTATGGCTACACCTTC.

This clonotype has a count of ten or more. This sequence joins TRBV28 and TRBJ1-2; perhaps TRBD1 as D (6 bases). The CDR3 has 10 amino acids. The germline V and J ends were trimmed by 10 bases and 5 bases, with 8 bases remaining between them. The germline gives CDR1 MDHEN, CDR2 SYDVKM. CDR3 protein: CATRGYGYTF. As DNA, the CDR3 is TGTGCCACGAGGGGGTATGGCTACACCTTC.

V and J are TRBV7-6 and TRBJ2-5, with 7 bases fitting TRBD1. Germline assignment: CDR1 SGHVS and CDR2 FNYEAQ. With V trimmed by 3 bases and J by 3 bases, 7 bases remained unmatched. The CDR3 totals 15 residues. The CDR3 reads CASSFLTGKEETQYF. DNA of the CDR3: TGTGCCAGCAGCTTCTTGACAGGGAAAGAAGAGACCCAGTACTTC.

This clonotype was detected many times. The V call is TRBV20-1, the J call TRBJ2-1; 10 nucleotides align to TRBD2. The ends lost 3 bases at V and 3 bases at J; junction bases unmatched: 11. Germline CDR1 reads DFQATT; CDR2 reads SNEGSKA (reference sequence). This CDR3 is built from 17 residues. CDR3 region: CSASSPLAGGRYNEQFF. The CDR3 region has the DNA TGCAGTGCTAGCTCCCCCTTAGCGGGAGGACGCTACAATGAGCAGTTCTTC.

In its sample, this clonotype was seen many times. The chain carries TRBV7-2 and TRBJ2-5; D is unclear. CDR3 length equals 13 residues. V dropped 5 bases and J dropped 2 bases, with 9 bases sitting between them. CDR1 is SGHTA and CDR2 is FQGNSA in the germline V gene. The CDR3 protein is CASSTFQQETQYF. For the CDR3, the DNA is TGTGCCAGCAGCACCTTCCAACAAGAGACCCAGTACTTC.

This clonotype was seen ten or more times. V is TRBV20-1 and J is TRBJ2-1; the match to TRBD2 covers 13 bases. V lost 6 bases and J lost 14; bases outside the gene matches: 10. This CDR3 is 13 amino acids long. CDR1 DFQATT and CDR2 SNEGSKA come from the germline V gene (reference sequence). This CDR3 is CSAGLAGLSPKFF. For the CDR3, the DNA is TGCAGTGCGGGACTAGCGGGACTTTCCCCCAAGTTCTTC.

Many counts were recorded for this clonotype. The junction does not match germline at one end; this may be a read error. The chain couples TRBV3-1 to TRBJ2-7; D gene uncertain. The CDR3 runs to 12 residues. The germline V gene has CDR1 LGHDT and CDR2 YNNKEL (reference sequence). The CDR3 region is CDSSKAGYEQYF. The CDR3 DNA reads TGTGACAGCAGCAAAGCAGGCTACGAGCAGTACTTC.

This clonotype occurred a few times. The V and J genes are TRBV12-3 or TRBV12-4 and TRBJ2-1, with TRBD2 identical over 9 bases. The CDR3 is 16 residues long. Trimming cost V 2 bases and J 1 base; bases outside gene matches: 3. Here the CDR3 reads CASSLLAGPSYNEQFF. DNA for the CDR3: TGTGCCAGCAGTTTACTAGCGGGGCCATCCTACAATGAGCAGTTCTTC.

This clonotype was detected ten times or more. This rearrangement joins TRBV5-1 to TRBJ2-3; 8 bases map to TRBD2. Germline V gene data show CDR1 as SGHRS and CDR2 as YFSETQ. This CDR3 contains 16 residues. The trim removed 0 bases at V and 6 bases at J, leaving 9 bases unmatched. CDR3 coding DNA: TGCGCCAGCAGCTTGGGGGCTAGCGGGCGGTTGGATACGCAGTATTTT. Translating it yields CASSLGASGRLDTQYF.

This clonotype was observed at least ten times. This rearrangement joins TRBV20-1 to TRBJ2-3, with D unresolved. V gave up 4 bases and J gave up 0 bases, with 11 bases separating them. CDR1 DFQATT and CDR2 SNEGSKA come from the germline V gene (reference sequence). This CDR3 has 14 amino acids. CDR3 sequence: CSANPMDSTDTQYF. CDR3 nucleotide sequence: TGCAGTGCTAATCCGATGGATAGCACAGATACGCAGTATTTT.

With respect to this clonotype: One junction end disagrees with the germline gene, perhaps due to a read error. The chain joins TRBV20-1 to TRBJ1-5, with D perhaps TRBD1 (6 bases). Germline CDR1 is DFQATT and CDR2 is SNEGSKA (reference sequence). The CDR3 has 15 residues. The DNA for the CDR3 is TGCGGTGCTCTTAAAACAGGGAAGGGCAATCAGCCCCAGCATTTT. This translates into CGALKTGKGNQPQHF.